This T cell receptor beta chain was observed in a study of CD4+ T cells in melanoma (dated by TCRdb to between 2021 and 2022). For the study in its entirety: Neoantigen-specific CD4+ T cells in human melanoma were investigated in the study. Results the study describes overall, beyond this receptor: Diverse differentiation states were reported to be shown by neoantigen-specific CD4+ T cells in melanoma. The report described a correlation between neoantigen-specific CD4+ T cells and the function of CD8+ T cells, macrophages and B cells.

The library was built by means of the immunoSEQ multiplex PCR assay. The table was pulled from immuneACCESS by TCRdb, which kept in-frame rearrangements only. Such tables lose some clones; where checked, under half of the loss comes from unresolved V genes, and the rest has no known cause. Across this sample there are about 10,000 clones, with roughly 80% seen only once. 20% to 25% of the sample lies in the top ten. Donors were patients with melanoma. V is pared back by 5 bases and J by 1 base, with 6 bases lying between the germline termini. Inclusive of the bounding cysteine and phenylalanine, the CDR3 is 13 residues long. The kept DNA is CDR3 alone, 39 bases in frame from the first base. With respect to this clone: It lacks a known antigen. No base quality information exists; no much larger clone differs at one position.

The TCR comes from a human donor with melanoma. The sequenced sample consisted of cells from a culture (not recorded whether cultured in vitro). The chain links TRBV12-3 or TRBV12-4 with TRBJ1-3; a weak D assignment points to TRBD1 (6 bases agree). The CDR3 in this case is CASSTGSGNTIYF. The nucleotide sequence reads as follows: TGTGCCAGCAGTACAGGGTCTGGAAACACCATATATTTT.